Included here is one TCR beta chain sequence, with context. This specimen comes from a study of technical replicates of blood from a few donors. TCRdb's copy holds only in-frame clones and misses some; the assay was immunoSEQ multiplex PCR. The profile covers around 15,000 clones, with roughly 84% appearing a single time and around 12% taken by the ten largest. This sequence originates from a human donor in good health. Sequences were obtained from PBMCs.

CDR3 coding DNA: TGTGCCAGCAGCTTGTTTGGGACTAGCGGTGAGCAGTTCTTC. It is translated as CASSLFGTSGEQFF. This sequence joins TRBV5-4 and TRBJ2-1; 11 nucleotides agree with TRBD2. Germline V gene data show CDR1 as SGHNT and CDR2 as YYREEE (reference sequence). The J segment lost 9 bases and the V segment lost 1 base, leaving 3 bases of the junction unmatched. The CDR3 is 14 residues long.